The next 17 T cell receptor beta chains were all read from a single sample in a study of OX40 agonist ivuxolimab in advanced cancers. The repertoire was sequenced with immunoSEQ multiplex PCR; TCRdb's copy has only in-frame clones and lacks some. The table has tens of thousands of clones, about 90% seen once; the top ten hold 4.5% to 5.5%. The specimen was CD4+ or CD8+ T cells sorted from blood, collected in a trial of the OX40 agonist ivuxolimab. The receptor set was obtained from an adult with an advanced solid tumor such as melanoma, head and neck, liver or kidney cancer.

The rearrangement joins TRBV5-1 to TRBJ1-2, with unresolved D. V was shortened by 7 bases and J by 4 bases, with 20 bases between the two germline ends. CDR3 size: 15 residues. The V gene's germline CDR1 is SGHRS and CDR2 YFSETQ. The CDR3 sequence: CASPGRELGIYGYTF. The DNA of the CDR3 is TGCGCCAGCCCTGGGAGGGAACTAGGGATCTATGGCTACACCTTC.

This clone was detected only a few times. This chain joins TRBV19 and TRBJ2-5, with TRBD1 matching 8 bases. Germline lookup yields CDR1 LNHDA and CDR2 SQIVND (reference sequence). This CDR3 is 13 amino acids long. The junction had 5 bases not matched to a gene; V was cut back by 7 bases and J by 4 bases. The CDR3 reads CASTSQGAETQYF. The CDR3 bases are TGTGCCAGTACTTCTCAGGGGGCAGAGACCCAGTACTTC.

The chain recombines TRBV5-1 with TRBJ2-1; 8 positions match TRBD1. Germline V gene sequence: CDR1 SGHRS, CDR2 YFSETQ. The ends lost 0 bases at V and 8 bases at J; junction bases unmatched: 4. The CDR3 spans 14 residues. The CDR3 DNA follows: TGCGCCAGCAGCTTGGACAGGGGGACCTATGAGCAGTTCTTC. Translating it yields CASSLDRGTYEQFF.

The chain combines TRBV7-3 with TRBJ2-1; 11 bases are shared with TRBD2. This CDR3 region has 14 residues. Germline V gives CDR1 SGHTA, CDR2 FQGTGA. Germline trimming cut 6 bases from V and 10 bases from J; bases unmatched to any gene: 8. This CDR3 is CASRAGLADPEQFF. CDR3 DNA: TGTGCCAGCAGAGCGGGACTAGCGGACCCCGAGCAGTTCTTC. The whole variable domain, remainder taken from reference TRBV7-3 and TRBJ2-1, is GAGVSQTPSNKVTEKGKYVELRCDPISGHTALYWYRQSLGQGPEFLIYFQGTGAADDSGLPNDRFFAVRPEGSVSTLKIQRTERGDSAVYLCASRAGLADPEQFFGPGTRLTVL.

Only one count was recorded for this clone. This sequence joins TRBV30 and TRBJ2-2; D not certain. CDR3 length: 12 residues. Per germline, CDR1 GTSNPN and CDR2 SVGIG (reference sequence). Trimming left V 2 bases short and J 2 bases short, with 3 bases between. In nucleotides, the CDR3 is TGTGCCTGGAGTATTAACACCGGGGAGCTGTTTTTT. Residues: CAWSINTGELFF.

This clone appeared a few times. The chain recombines TRBV6-5 with TRBJ1-1, with D perhaps matching TRBD1 (5 bases). The CDR3 spans 13 residues. V was cut by 4 bases and J by 10 bases, with 16 bases left in between. Per the germline V gene, CDR1 is MNHEY and CDR2 is SVGAGI. The CDR3, as DNA: TGTGCCAGCAGTTCCATCTCCCAGGGCCGAGCTTTCTTT. Translation gives CASSSISQGRAFF.

The rearrangement uses TRBV5-4 and TRBJ2-3; perhaps TRBD2 as D (6 bases). Trimming took 0 bases from V and 2 from J, leaving 10 bases between them. Per the germline V gene, CDR1 is SGHNT and CDR2 is YYREEE (reference sequence). The CDR3 sequence is 15 residues long. The CDR3 spells CASSLGAGFTDTQYF. The DNA for the CDR3 is TGTGCCAGCAGCTTGGGGGCGGGATTCACAGATACGCAGTATTTT.

The J gene is TRBJ2-6, the V gene TRBV25-1; D is undetermined. The germline CDR1 and CDR2 sequences are MGHDK and SYGVNS. Trimming left V 7 bases short and J 3 bases short, with 10 bases between. The CDR3 totals 14 residues. The CDR3 sequence is CASTLSGGANVLTF. Written as DNA, the CDR3 is TGTGCCAGCACGCTATCCGGTGGGGCCAACGTCCTGACTTTC.

This chain uses TRBV19 with TRBJ1-5; D gene uncertain. In germline, CDR1 is LNHDA, CDR2 SQIVND (reference sequence). The CDR3 runs to 13 residues. V lost 5 bases, J lost 2 bases, and 7 bases lay in between. The CDR3 here is CASSLRGNQPQHF. CDR3 DNA sequence: TGTGCCAGTAGTCTCCGGGGCAATCAGCCCCAGCATTTT. Combining the CDR3 with reference TRBV19 and TRBJ1-5 gives the whole variable domain DGGITQSPKYLFRKEGQNVTLSCEQNLNHDAMYWYRQDPGQGLRLIYYSQIVNDFQKGDIAEGYSVSREKKESFPLTVTSAQKNPTAFYLCASSLRGNQPQHFGDGTRLSIL.

This rearrangement joins TRBV14 to TRBJ2-1, with 16 positions matching TRBD2. This CDR3 region has 17 residues. The V and J ends lost 4 bases and 2 bases, in that order; junction bases with no gene match: 2. Germline-derived CDR1 and CDR2 are SGHDN and FVKESK. The CDR3 DNA reads TGTGCCAGCAGCCGGGGGACTAGCGGGAGGGCCTACAATGAGCAGTTCTTC. It is translated as CASSRGTSGRAYNEQFF.

The chain recombines TRBV18 with TRBJ1-5; D might be TRBD1 (5 bases). V lost 0 bases and J 5 bases, leaving 5 bases between the germline ends. Germline V lookup: CDR1 KGHSH, CDR2 LQKENI. The CDR3 is 13 residues long. As DNA, the CDR3 is TGTGCCAGCTCACCACCAGGGGATCAGCCCCAGCATTTT. Protein product: CASSPPGDQPQHF.

The V call is TRBV5-4, the J call TRBJ1-4; 8 bases line up with TRBD1. CDR3 length: 15 residues. Germline V gives CDR1 SGHNT, CDR2 YYREEE (reference sequence). Unmatched junction bases numbered 10, after V lost 4 bases and J lost 8 bases. As DNA, the CDR3 is TGTGCCAGCAGCCGGACAGGGAGTCTAGACGAAAAACTGTTTTTT. Its translation: CASSRTGSLDEKLFF.

The chain employs TRBV10-2 and TRBJ1-2; D perhaps matches TRBD1 (5 bases). The V gene's germline CDR1 is WSHSY and CDR2 SAAADI. V lost 10 bases and J lost 5, with 23 bases in between. The CDR3 spans 15 residues. CDR3 loop: CATDRMEPGAYGYTF. The CDR3, as DNA: TGCGCCACCGACCGAATGGAGCCCGGGGCTTATGGCTACACCTTC.

The rearrangement links TRBV5-4 to TRBJ1-2; D not resolved. The CDR3 totals 19 residues. Per the germline V gene, CDR1 is SGHNT and CDR2 is YYREEE (reference sequence). V lost 4 bases and J lost 0, with 25 bases in between. In nucleotides, the CDR3 is TGTGCCAGCAGCCAAGCGTCACAGCTAAGAGTCAGAGCTAACTATGGCTACACCTTC. Translated, it gives CASSQASQLRVRANYGYTF.

With regard to this clone: Possible read error: a much larger clone is one base away. This CDR3 is also generated by other DNA sequences in the sample. The chain carries TRBV6-5 and TRBJ1-2; no reliable D call. The CDR3 runs to 15 residues. The germline V gene encodes CDR1 MNHEY and CDR2 SVGAGI. Between the trimmed V and J ends, which lost 6 bases and 4 bases, there was a span of 18 bases. The CDR3 coding sequence is TGTGCCAGCAGCTACCCAACCTTAACGGGCTATGGCTACACCTTC. This translates into CASSYPTLTGYGYTF.

CDR3 nucleotide sequence: TGTGCCAGCTCTCCGGCAGACCCCTCCGCCGGGGAGCTGTTTTTT. As protein: CASSPADPSAGELFF. The genes are TRBV18 and TRBJ2-2; D remains unclear. V shed 6 bases and J shed 6 bases, with 17 bases lying between them. The CDR3 is made up of 15 amino acids. In germline, CDR1 is KGHSH, CDR2 LQKENI.

The rearrangement links TRBV6-1 to TRBJ2-5; D not resolved. The tail of the sequence fits TRBJ2-7 better, so the J call may be wrong. The V gene's germline CDR1 is MNHNS and CDR2 SASEGT. The CDR3 is made up of 13 amino acids. The CDR3 bases are TGTGCCAGCAGTAGACCGAATAACTACGAGCAGTACTTC. The encoded protein is CASSRPNNYEQYF.